A single sample is the source of the 14 T cell receptor beta chains below, sequenced in a study of T cell changes during pregnancy in multiple sclerosis. Clones were read by immunoSEQ multiplex PCR, and TCRdb kept only the in-frame ones, dropping some. The sample holds more than 40,000 clones; 80% to 95% are singletons and the top ten take around 8.1%. Sequencing used CD8+ T cells from peripheral blood mononuclear cells, obtained after pregnancy. These receptor sequences come from a female donor with multiple sclerosis, enrolled in a pregnancy study.

The gene calls are TRBV2 and TRBJ2-3; 7 nucleotides align to TRBD1. There are 15 residues in the CDR3. The V gene end was trimmed by 6 bases and the J gene end by 2 bases; junction bases not matched to a gene: 8. Germline lookup yields CDR1 SNHLY and CDR2 FYNNEI. This CDR3 is CASRVGQAYTDTQYF. CDR3 coding DNA: TGTGCCAGCAGGGTCGGACAGGCCTACACAGATACGCAGTATTTT.

This clone was counted a few times. The rearrangement joins TRBV27 to TRBJ1-6; D unresolved. Germline lookup yields CDR1 MNHEY and CDR2 SMNVEV (reference sequence). The CDR3 sequence is 14 residues long. V lost 5 bases to trimming and J lost 7 bases, with 12 bases between them. The CDR3 protein is CASSVIAGNSPLHF. The CDR3 nucleotides are TGTGCCAGCAGTGTCATTGCTGGCAATTCACCCCTCCACTTT.

DNA for the CDR3: TGTGCCAGCAGCCACTTACCGGGACAGGGTGTTTACACTGAAGCTTTCTTT. It is translated as CASSHLPGQGVYTEAFF. This chain uses TRBV4-2 with TRBJ1-1, with 9 bases fitting TRBD1. V trimming: 3 bases; J trimming: 3 bases; junction bases outside the gene matches: 11. The CDR3 is 17 residues long. CDR1 and CDR2 from the germline V gene are LGHNA and YNFKEQ.

Only one count was recorded for this clone. This chain links TRBV11-2 with TRBJ2-1, with 8 nucleotides matching TRBD2. The CDR3 is made up of 15 amino acids. After removal of 7 bases from V and 3 bases from J, the junction contained 8 bases not matched to a gene. CDR1 and CDR2 (germline): SGHAT, FQNNGV. The chain's CDR3 is CASTLSGGLYNEQFF. The DNA of the CDR3 is TGTGCCAGCACCTTGAGCGGGGGCCTCTACAATGAGCAGTTCTTC.

This clone was detected once. This chain connects TRBV4-1 to TRBJ2-7, with D perhaps TRBD2 (6 bases). Germline V CDR1 and CDR2: MGHRA, YSYEKL. V lost 0 bases, J lost 2 bases, and 14 bases lay in between. The CDR3 runs to 16 residues. CDR3 sequence (DNA): TGCGCCAGCAGCCAAGAGAAAGAGACTAGTGCCTACGAGCAGTACTTC. The encoded protein is CASSQEKETSAYEQYF.

This clone appeared a few times. The chain is built from TRBV2 and TRBJ1-2; a possible D gene is TRBD1 (5 bases). Germline values: CDR1 SNHLY, CDR2 FYNNEI. V lost 7 bases and J 0 bases, leaving 12 bases between the germline ends. CDR3 length: 14 residues. DNA of the CDR3: TGTGCCAGCACTGAGGGCAGGGCTAACTATGGCTACACCTTC. This gives the protein CASTEGRANYGYTF. The full variable domain, in which reference TRBV2 and TRBJ1-2 provide the parts outside the CDR3, is EPEVTQTPSHQVTQMGQEVILRCVPISNHLYFYWYRQILGQKVEFLVSFYNNEISEKSEIFDDQFSVERPDGSNFTLKIRSTKLEDSAMYFCASTEGRANYGYTFGSGTRLTVV.

This sequence joins TRBV7-9 and TRBJ1-2; 8 bases map to TRBD1. This CDR3 spans 19 amino acids. With 1 base clipped from V and 5 bases from J, the junction kept 18 bases outside the gene matches. Germline V gene lookup returns CDR1 SEHNR and CDR2 FQNEAQ (reference sequence). The CDR3 spells CASSLVAGGALEAYYGYTF. In nucleotides, the CDR3 is TGTGCCAGCAGCTTAGTGGCAGGGGGCGCCCTAGAAGCCTATTATGGCTACACCTTC.

This clone was seen just once. The chain is built from TRBV7-8 and TRBJ2-7, with D possibly matching TRBD2 (7 bases). V was clipped by 1 base and J by 6 bases, with 16 bases between them. Germline V gene data show CDR1 as SGHVS and CDR2 as FQNEAQ. This CDR3 is 15 amino acids long. The DNA of the CDR3 is TGTGCCAGCAGCTTAGACCGGGGGGCAGTCGGCGAGCAGTACTTC. Translation gives CASSLDRGAVGEQYF.

The rearrangement uses TRBV9 and TRBJ1-1, with a tentative D call TRBD1 (5 bases). The CDR3 runs to 13 residues. Germline loops: CDR1 SGDLS, CDR2 YYNGEE. V was cut by 1 base and J by 2 bases, with 6 bases left in between. CDR3 residues: CASSVRGNTEAFF. CDR3 coding DNA: TGTGCCAGCAGCGTAAGGGGAAACACTGAAGCTTTCTTT.

J is TRBJ2-3 and V is TRBV11-2, with 7 bases that match TRBD1. V shed 3 bases, J shed 0 bases, and the junction held 3 bases outside the gene matches. Per germline, CDR1 SGHAT and CDR2 FQNNGV. This CDR3 has 15 residues. For the CDR3, the DNA is TGTGCCAGCAGCTTCGAGGGGGCCAGCACAGATACGCAGTATTTT. It yields the protein CASSFEGASTDTQYF.

The V and J genes are TRBV10-2 and TRBJ1-2; possibly TRBD1 for D (5 bases). Trimming removed 3 bases from V and 0 bases from J, with 8 bases in between. CDR3 length: 14 residues. From germline, CDR1 is WSHSY and CDR2 SAAADI. CDR3 DNA sequence: TGCGCCAGCAGTGACAAGGGGCCTAACTATGGCTACACCTTC. Translation gives CASSDKGPNYGYTF.

This chain connects TRBV6-4 to TRBJ2-6; D is possibly TRBD1 (7 bases). V gave up 6 bases and J gave up 4 bases, with 10 bases separating them. There are 14 residues in the CDR3. The germline V gene has CDR1 MRHNA and CDR2 SNTAGT. In DNA form, the CDR3 reads TGTGCCAGCAGCAGGGGGGAAGGGGCCAACGTCCTGACTTTC. Its translation: CASSRGEGANVLTF.

This rearrangement joins TRBV5-1 to TRBJ2-7; the D gene is possibly TRBD1 (6 bases). This CDR3 has 15 residues. CDR1 and CDR2 (germline): SGHRS, YFSETQ. V was shortened by 2 bases and J by 4 bases, with 16 bases between the two germline ends. CDR3: CASSLSGALIYEQYF. CDR3 sequence (DNA): TGCGCCAGCAGCTTATCAGGGGCGCTAATTTACGAGCAGTACTTC.

The rearrangement links TRBV27 to TRBJ2-1; 7 nucleotides agree with TRBD1. Germline V lookup: CDR1 MNHEY, CDR2 SMNVEV (reference sequence). The V segment lost 7 bases and the J segment 7 bases; nucleotides outside the gene matches: 13. The CDR3 runs to 15 residues. The CDR3: CASTSTGADGNEQFF. The CDR3 nucleotides are TGTGCCAGCACATCAACAGGGGCCGACGGGAATGAGCAGTTCTTC.